The T cell receptor (beta chain) under discussion was sequenced for a study of T-cell reconstitution after alpha-beta-depleted transplantation in children. Overall study findings and caveats: Newly made T cells mostly supplied T-cell counts and diversity one year after transplant. Reported findings indicate that, about two months after transplant, alpha-beta T cells came from several hundred expanded clones, which were derived from non-depleted graft cells.

As concerns this clonotype: The antigen remains unidentified.

Germline trimming cut 3 bases from V and 10 bases from J; bases unmatched to any gene: 9. Germline CDR1 is SGHRS and CDR2 is YFSETQ. The CDR3 is 15 residues long. For TCRbeta, the library was prepared with unique molecular identifiers. TCRdb used MiXCR to reprocess the PCR reads, holding one entry per CDR3 protein. The sample holds around 700,000 distinct CDR3 sequences; over 10% are singletons and the top ten take about 0.77%. The sequenced sample was PBMCs, obtained before TCRalphabeta/CD19-depleted stem cell transplant. The chain employs TRBV5-1 and TRBJ2-1, with 11 bases that match TRBD2. This clonotype was obtained from a girl aged 2-10 years with congenital amegakaryocytic thrombocytopenia, due to receive a stem cell transplant. The CDR3 reads CASSWRLAGQEEQFF. CDR3 DNA sequence: TGCGCCAGCAGCTGGAGACTAGCGGGACAAGAGGAGCAGTTCTTC.